The 19 T cell receptor beta chains presented below share a single source sample, sequenced in a study (dated by TCRdb to 2013 to 2016). Libraries were made using 5' RACE. Sequencing relied on an Illumina MiSeq. TCRdb reran the public reads through fastp at Q25 and MiXCR, keeping productive beta chains. Rows are combined by CDR3 protein, so each entry shows the most common genes and DNA. The sample includes about 62,000 distinct CDR3 sequences, with just under 30% observed a single time. About 2.3% of the sample goes to the ten largest clones. The specimen sequenced was tumor-infiltrating naive CD4+ T cells sorted from the breast tumor. In light of the paper, this sample's cell subset or site label describes: naive CD4+ T cells, CD4+CD45RA+CD25-. These receptors were taken from a female donor with breast cancer.

The CDR3 DNA is TGTGCCAGCAGTTCAGGGGACACCTACGAGCAGTACTTC. It is translated as CASSSGDTYEQYF. The V call is TRBV12-3 or TRBV12-4, the J call TRBJ2-7; maybe TRBD1 (6 bases). Trimming left V 4 bases short and J 2 bases short, with 9 bases between. This CDR3 comprises 13 residues.

A few counts support this clonotype. The rearrangement uses TRBV12-3 or TRBV12-4 and TRBJ2-3, with TRBD2 matching 7 bases. Trimming took 6 bases from V and 0 from J; bases not matched to a gene: 3. The CDR3 consists of 14 residues. This CDR3 reads CASSQRGSTDTQYF. The CDR3 DNA reads as TGTGCCAGCAGCCAGCGGGGTAGCACAGATACGCAGTATTTT.

The gene calls are TRBV28 and TRBJ1-2; TRBD1 aligns across 8 bases. There are 15 residues in the CDR3. Germline V gene data show CDR1 as MDHEN and CDR2 as SYDVKM. J lost 5 bases, V lost 5 bases, and 10 bases had no gene match. CDR3 bases: TGTGCCAGCAGTGTACCAGGGGGCGCGGGGTATGGCTACACCTTC. It is translated as CASSVPGGAGYGYTF.

This clonotype was found many times. The chain links TRBV6-2 or TRBV6-3 to TRBJ1-1; D is possibly TRBD1 (6 bases). This CDR3 has 17 residues. The germline CDR1 and CDR2 sequences are MNHEY and SVGEGT. Trimming took off 2 bases at V and 4 bases at J, with 20 bases between the two ends. CDR3 amino acids: CASSYPTVGGRGTEAFF. CDR3 nucleotide sequence: TGTGCCAGCAGTTACCCGACTGTGGGGGGCAGGGGCACTGAAGCTTTCTTT.

About this clonotype: Its ends do not fully match the called genes, so a read error is possible. The chain carries TRBV3-1 and TRBJ2-3, with D perhaps matching TRBD2 (5 bases). CDR3 size: 16 residues. Germline V CDR1 and CDR2: LGHDT, YNNKEL (reference sequence). CDR3 sequence reads: CASGQELLVSTDTQYF. CDR3 sequence (DNA): TGTGCCAGCGGCCAAGAGTTACTAGTTAGCACAGATACGCAGTATTTT.

The CDR3 loop reads CASSVGSAGGVNNEQFF. CDR3 coding DNA: TGTGCCAGCAGCGTAGGATCGGCGGGGGGTGTCAACAATGAGCAGTTCTTC. The chain combines TRBV9 with TRBJ2-1; 8 bases fit TRBD2. This CDR3 is built from 17 residues. The ends lost 0 bases at V and 5 bases at J; junction bases unmatched: 10. Germline V lookup: CDR1 SGDLS, CDR2 YYNGEE. The full variable domain, its missing parts supplied by reference TRBV9 and TRBJ2-1, is DSGVTQTPKHLITATGQRVTLRCSPRSGDLSVYWYQQSLDQGLQFLIQYYNGEERAKGNILERFSAQQFPDLHSELNLSSLELGDSALYFCASSVGSAGGVNNEQFFGPGTRLTVL.

The V gene is TRBV3-1, the J gene TRBJ1-4; D call uncertain. CDR3 length: 13 residues. Trimming pared 4 bases from V and 14 bases from J, leaving 17 bases between. In germline, CDR1 is LGHDT, CDR2 YNNKEL (reference sequence). The CDR3 DNA sequence: TGTGCCAGCAGCCCGGAAGGGAATCCCCGGCTGTTTTTT. This sequence encodes CASSPEGNPRLFF.

About this clonotype itself: Without the conserved terminal phenylalanine or tryptophan, this CDR3 likely stems from a read error. V and J are TRBV7-9 and TRBJ2-1; 8 bases line up with TRBD2. V lost 1 base and J lost 1; bases outside the gene matches: 0. CDR1 and CDR2 (germline): SEHNR, FQNEAQ (reference sequence). The CDR3 is 15 amino acids. Here the CDR3 reads CASSLVAGSYNEQFL. The CDR3 nucleotides read TGTGCCAGCAGCTTAGTAGCGGGGTCCTACAATGAGCAGTTCCTC.

The rearrangement uses TRBV4-2 and TRBJ1-4; tentatively, D is TRBD1 (6 bases). This CDR3 has 13 amino acids. Germline V gene data show CDR1 as LGHNA and CDR2 as YNFKEQ. Trimming took 2 bases from V and 5 from J, leaving 6 bases between them. The CDR3 sequence: CASSQQGNEKLFF. In DNA form, the CDR3 reads TGTGCCAGCAGCCAACAGGGGAATGAAAAACTGTTTTTT.

In this sample, this clonotype turned up a few times. V and J are TRBV29-1 and TRBJ2-7; TRBD2 agrees at 7 bases. Trimming took 0 bases from V and 3 from J; bases not matched to a gene: 5. This CDR3 region has 14 residues. CDR1 and CDR2 from the germline V gene are SQVTM and ANQGSEA. The CDR3 coding sequence is TGCAGCGTTGAAGAAGGAAAGCGGGGCTACGAGCAGTACTTC. It translates to CSVEEGKRGYEQYF.

This clonotype was recorded a few times. The rearrangement links TRBV5-5 to TRBJ2-2; D is uncertain. V was shortened by 2 bases and J by 10 bases, with 12 bases between the two germline ends. The CDR3 has 13 residues. The germline V gene encodes CDR1 SGHKS and CDR2 YYEKEE (reference sequence). CDR3 DNA: TGTGCCAGCAGCTTTTTGGCCCGTGAGGAGCTGTTTTTT. This translates into CASSFLAREELFF.

CDR3 DNA: TGTGCCAGCAGCTTATTGGGGACAGGGCAAAACGAGCAGTACTTC. It yields the protein CASSLLGTGQNEQYF. The rearrangement joins TRBV7-9 to TRBJ2-7; TRBD1 agrees at 9 bases. The V segment lost 2 bases and the J segment 5 bases; nucleotides outside the gene matches: 7. This CDR3 is built from 15 residues. Germline values: CDR1 SEHNR, CDR2 FQNEAQ (reference sequence).

This clonotype was counted only a few times. V usage is TRBV5-4 and J usage is TRBJ2-7; D gene ambiguous. The CDR3 totals 13 residues. Germline V CDR1 and CDR2: SGHNT, YYREEE (reference sequence). The V gene lost 4 bases and the J gene lost 6 bases, with 14 bases spanning the gap. The CDR3 protein is CASSPPGRSEQYF. The CDR3 region has the DNA TGTGCCAGCAGCCCCCCGGGCAGGTCCGAGCAGTACTTC.

This clonotype was counted a few times. The chain uses TRBV6-2 or TRBV6-3 and TRBJ2-1, with TRBD1 identical over 7 bases. CDR1 and CDR2 from the germline V gene are MNHEY and SVGEGT. V lost 6 bases, J lost 8 bases, and 13 bases stayed unmatched. CDR3 size: 15 residues. The CDR3 DNA reads as TGTGCCAGCAGAGACCTCGACAGGGATAGGGATGAGCAGTTCTTC. Amino acids: CASRDLDRDRDEQFF.

The rearrangement uses TRBV20-1 and TRBJ1-5, with D tentatively TRBD1 (5 bases). The germline gives CDR1 DFQATT, CDR2 SNEGSKA (reference sequence). CDR3 length equals 14 residues. Trimming left V 4 bases short and J 7 bases short, with 17 bases between. This chain's CDR3 is CSANDGGKVQPQHF. The CDR3, as DNA: TGCAGTGCTAATGATGGGGGAAAAGTGCAGCCCCAGCATTTT.

This clonotype was recorded many times. The CDR3: CASSSTGTANYGYTF. The CDR3 DNA reads as TGTGCCAGCAGCTCAACCGGGACAGCTAACTATGGCTACACCTTC. This chain joins TRBV28 and TRBJ1-2, with 7 bases lining up with TRBD1. The germline CDR1 and CDR2 sequences are MDHEN and SYDVKM. The J segment lost 0 bases and the V segment lost 6 bases, leaving 7 bases of the junction unmatched. The CDR3 length is 15 residues.

This clonotype was counted only a few times. The chain links TRBV6-2 or TRBV6-3 to TRBJ2-3; 13 bases agree with TRBD2. Unmatched junction bases numbered 22, after V lost 6 bases and J lost 4 bases. Germline V gene lookup returns CDR1 MNHEY and CDR2 SVGEGT. The CDR3 runs to 21 residues. CDR3 in amino acids: CASSPLRGRTSGGQGADTQYF. Written as DNA, the CDR3 is TGTGCCAGCAGCCCTCTCCGGGGCCGGACTAGCGGGGGCCAGGGCGCAGATACGCAGTATTTT.

The chain couples TRBV7-8 to TRBJ2-1; D is uncertain. V was pared by 0 bases and J by 9 bases, with 9 bases between. CDR1 and CDR2 (germline): SGHVS, FQNEAQ. The CDR3 has 13 amino acids. CDR3 residues: CASSLAGTSEQFF. CDR3 sequence (DNA): TGTGCCAGCAGCTTAGCCGGTACAAGTGAGCAGTTCTTC.

In its sample, this clonotype was seen a few times. The V call is TRBV3-1, the J call TRBJ2-5; D remains unclear. CDR3 length equals 11 residues. V gave up 4 bases and J gave up 7 bases, with 7 bases separating them. Per germline, CDR1 LGHDT and CDR2 YNNKEL (reference sequence). DNA for the CDR3: TGTGCCAGCAGCCCTGATTGGACCCAGTACTTC. Amino acid sequence: CASSPDWTQYF.